This T cell receptor (beta chain) was recovered during a study of shared clonotypes between healthy human individuals (dated by TCRdb to about 2020). At the level of the whole study: The cohort included three men and two women between 18 and 49 years of age. To increase sequencing depth and limit assay-specific biases, TCR repertoire library preparation and sequencing were carried out by different laboratories using diverse techniques. To estimate repertoire size and how much clonotypes are shared between individuals, the study performed deep sequencing of blood TCR repertoires from about 5 healthy adults. For each donor, CD4 naive and CD4 memory were each given three plates, CD8 naive was given two plates, and CD8 memory was given one plate. Leukapheresis yielded between about 0.94 and 8.9 billion PBMCs per donor.

Using the deep immunoSEQ assay, TCR CDR3 regions were amplified from genomic DNA by multiplex PCR. Genomic DNA extracted from each cell subset was distributed evenly over all wells of several immunoSEQ 96-well plates, and each plate served as one replicate. Each replicate PCR for sorted subsets received about 200 ng genomic DNA, equal to tens of thousands of T cell genomes. Purified libraries were measured with a Qubit 3.0 fluorometer, size-checked on a Bioanalyzer 2100, and measured again with the KAPA Library Quantification kit. Every immunoSEQ 96-well plate was sequenced on a separate single-read 150-cycle Illumina NextSeq 550 flow cell. For the original study's pipeline: The immunoSEQ output contained only junctional sequences without quality scores, so filtering could not match that applied to full-length reads. Sequences were annotated with PyIR, a Python wrapper for IgBLAST v1.9, and V/J genes and CDR3 were assigned using IMGT germline references. Reads were removed for weak V/J assignments (E-value above 1e-6), missing CDR3, stop codons, out-of-frame junctions, or ambiguous translated residues. A V3J clonotype was defined by an identical inferred V gene, J gene, and CDR3 amino acid sequence. Percentage overlap between repertoires was calculated by dividing the number of shared unique clonotypes by the size of the smaller repertoire. Repertoire richness was assessed with RTK rarefaction, the Chao1 estimator, and Recon v2.1 estimates of unobserved clonotypes. OLGA was used to compute generation probabilities for all TCRbeta clonotypes that the gDNA method yielded from four donors. TCRdb stores this immuneACCESS table with in-frame sequences only. Part of the clones is absent; in the studies checked, under half of the shortfall reflects unresolved V genes, and no reason is known for the rest. V, J and clone size derive from that table, while D and trimming were established from the DNA sequence. The sample profile shows some 1 million clones; approximately 76% of them were found once. The top ten clonotypes cover 1.4% of the sample.

Healthy HIV-negative adults with no recently reported acute infections or vaccinations were included as donors. Every donor was a Caucasian adult residing in Nashville, Tennessee, USA. CD4+ T cells were enriched through magnetic negative selection, after which naive cells were positively selected on CD45RA and the remaining negative fraction served as the memory subset. Blood was collected by leukapheresis, and PBMCs were isolated by Ficoll-Histopaque density gradient centrifugation and then cryopreserved in liquid nitrogen vapor phase. Analytical flow cytometry was used to check the purity and quantity of every magnetically sorted T cell population. Genomic DNA was isolated from every sorted fraction and measured by UV absorbance on a Nanodrop 2000c. In regard to this clone: Its antigen is still unknown. The sample holds no much larger clone one base away, and base qualities are not on file.

Broader findings and caveats from the paper: Pairwise subsampling indicated that sequencing depth was expected to affect the degree of clonotype sharing among donors. Larger estimated clonotype richness was generally found for naive subsets than for memory subsets. Incomplete sequencing was indicated by rarefaction of sorted-subset datasets, despite the large sequencing depth. Across a handful of donors, roughly 5.4% of naive CD4, more than 3% of naive CD8, 2.3% of memory CD4, and 0.4% to 0.45% of memory CD8 clonotypes were shared. Sampling was restricted to blood, and TCR repertoires in tissue are likely to differ from TCR repertoires in blood. Compared with non-shared clonotypes, the clonotypes found in all four sorted-subset donors had higher generation probabilities. Because the study included only a small number of donors, the genetic and exposure-history diversity represented was limited.

The CDR3 runs 15 residues from the cysteine to the phenylalanine. The DNA shown is the 45-base CDR3, in frame from base 1. The V and J ends are trimmed by 3 bases and 7 bases, leaving 16 bases between them. CDR1 and CDR2, per the germline V gene, are KGHSH and LQKENI. Sequenced: memory CD4+ T cells sorted from blood. The sample's cell subset or site label is to be understood as: CD45RA-negative fraction. Here the chain combines TRBV18 and TRBJ2-1; the D segment might be TRBD1 or TRBD2, since each matches 6 bases. The sequence was collected from a man between 18 and 29 years old in good health. The CDR3 here reads CASSPNPRGQNEQFF. Read as DNA, the sequence is TGTGCCAGCTCACCGAACCCCCGGGGGCAAAATGAGCAGTTCTTC.